These 15 T cell receptor beta chains were sequenced from one sample in a study of T cell repertoires in cytomegalovirus infection. TCRdb itself ran the reads through MiXCR, one entry per CDR3 protein. The sample has approximately 100,000 distinct CDR3 sequences, under 25% seen once; the top ten hold about two fifths. Sample: CD8+ T cells from PBMCs. The source of these receptors is a human donor in good health (CMV status not recorded). Some clones in this sample may be carry-over from other donors' samples.

The chain uses TRBV4-3 and TRBJ2-2; D remains ambiguous. V lost 4 bases and J 1 base, leaving 13 bases between the germline ends. The germline V gene has CDR1 LGHNA and CDR2 YSLEER. This CDR3 region has 16 residues. The CDR3 coding sequence is TGCGCCAGCAGCCCCTGGATGGGTCAGAACACCGGGGAGCTGTTTTTT. Amino acid sequence: CASSPWMGQNTGELFF.

V usage is TRBV11-3 and J usage is TRBJ2-1; possible D gene TRBD2, 6 bases. The V gene's germline CDR1 is SGHNT and CDR2 YENEEA. V shed 1 base and J shed 7 bases, with 11 bases lying between them. This CDR3 has 14 residues. The CDR3: CASSLAAGRNEQFF. CDR3 bases: TGTGCCAGCAGCTTAGCCGCAGGGAGGAATGAGCAGTTCTTC. Filled out from reference TRBV11-3 and TRBJ2-1, the complete variable domain reads EAGVVQSPRYKIIEKKQPVAFWCNPISGHNTLYWYLQNLGQGPELLIRYENEEAVDDSQLPKDRFSAERLKGVDSTLKIQPAELGDSAVYLCASSLAAGRNEQFFGPGTRLTVL.

This clonotype showed up many times. The V and J genes are TRBV7-2 and TRBJ1-1; no definite D call. Deletions cut 5 bases from V and 7 bases from J, with 14 bases between. This CDR3 has 13 amino acids. The germline gives CDR1 SGHTA, CDR2 FQGNSA. CDR3 coding DNA: TGTGCCAGCAGCCAGGACCTCGTCGGTGAAGCTTTCTTT. This codes for CASSQDLVGEAFF. Full variable domain (remainder filled in from reference TRBV7-2 and TRBJ1-1): GAGVSQSPSNKVTEKGKDVELRCDPISGHTALYWYRQSLGQGLEFLIYFQGNSAPDKSGLPSDRFSAERTGGSVSTLTIQRTQQEDSAVYLCASSQDLVGEAFFGQGTRLTVV.

The chain carries TRBV6-1 and TRBJ2-1; D is possibly TRBD1 or TRBD2 (6 bases each). Trimming removed 3 bases at V and 9 bases at J, with 21 bases between. Germline loops: CDR1 MNHNS, CDR2 SASEGT. This CDR3 comprises 16 residues. The CDR3 loop is CASSDRGGGSNVEQFF. CDR3 DNA: TGTGCCAGCAGTGACAGGGGAGGAGGAAGCAATGTTGAGCAGTTCTTC.

This clonotype was seen many times. This chain links TRBV12-3 or TRBV12-4 with TRBJ1-3; D unclear. The CDR3 contains 14 residues. The V end lost 6 bases, the J end lost 0 bases, and 9 bases lay between the germline ends. The CDR3 region has the DNA TGTGCCAGCAGCGGTGGGAGCTCTGGAAACACCATATATTTT. This translates into CASSGGSSGNTIYF.

In regard to this clonotype: The final CDR3 position lacks the conserved phenylalanine or tryptophan, pointing to a likely read error. V is TRBV6-2 or TRBV6-3 and J is TRBJ1-6; TRBD1 is a possible D gene (6 bases). The CDR3 loop spans 15 amino acids. V lost 6 bases and J lost 9, with 18 bases in between. CDR1 and CDR2 from the germline V gene are MNHEY and SVGEGT. The DNA of the CDR3 is TGTGCCAGCAGCCACCTGCGGCGGGGGCGTTCACCCCTCCACCTT. Residues: CASSHLRRGRSPLHL.

The rearrangement joins TRBV20-1 to TRBJ2-7, with D possibly matching TRBD1 (6 bases). CDR1 and CDR2 (germline): DFQATT, SNEGSKA (reference sequence). Trimming left V 0 bases short and J 7 bases short, with 22 bases between. CDR3 length: 16 residues. The CDR3 spells CSARDPRGPSLEEQYF. As DNA, the CDR3 is TGCAGTGCTAGAGATCCCAGGGGCCCCTCCTTGGAGGAGCAGTACTTC.

The chain recombines TRBV19 with TRBJ2-1; D is ambiguous. Trimming left V 6 bases short and J 6 bases short, with 12 bases between. The CDR3 runs to 13 residues. Germline-derived CDR1 and CDR2 are LNHDA and SQIVND (reference sequence). In nucleotides, the CDR3 is TGTGCCAGTAGAAGTCCGACTCCCAATGAGCAGTTCTTC. Amino acid sequence: CASRSPTPNEQFF. The full variable domain, completed using reference TRBV19 and TRBJ2-1, is DGGITQSPKYLFRKEGQNVTLSCEQNLNHDAMYWYRQDPGQGLRLIYYSQIVNDFQKGDIAEGYSVSREKKESFPLTVTSAQKNPTAFYLCASRSPTPNEQFFGPGTRLTVL.

This clonotype turned up a few times. The gene calls are TRBV11-2 and TRBJ2-1; TRBD2 matches 8 bases. Germline V gene lookup returns CDR1 SGHAT and CDR2 FQNNGV. The CDR3 loop spans 15 amino acids. The ends lost 6 bases at V and 5 bases at J; junction bases unmatched: 9. The CDR3 DNA follows: TGTGCCAGCAGAGACACCGGGGGGGGCCACAATGAGCAGTTCTTC. Amino acids: CASRDTGGGHNEQFF.

This clonotype was counted many times. The chain employs TRBV7-9 and TRBJ2-6; 9 bases are shared with TRBD1. The CDR3 has 19 amino acids. The germline V gene encodes CDR1 SEHNR and CDR2 FQNEAQ (reference sequence). With V trimmed by 5 bases and J by 0 bases, 11 bases remained unmatched. CDR3 amino acids: CASSPQPGQGHSGANVLTF. In nucleotides, the CDR3 is TGTGCCAGCAGCCCCCAGCCGGGACAGGGCCACTCTGGGGCCAACGTCCTGACTTTC.

V gene TRBV12-3 or TRBV12-4 combines with J gene TRBJ1-3; perhaps TRBD1 as D (6 bases). This CDR3 comprises 15 residues. V lost 5 bases to trimming and J lost 1 base, with 12 bases between them. DNA of the CDR3: TGTGCCAGCAGTGAGGGGGGAAGGTCTGGAAACACCATATATTTT. Amino acid sequence: CASSEGGRSGNTIYF.

The gene calls are TRBV5-5 and TRBJ2-1; no firm D call. The ends were cut back, 2 bases at V and 7 bases at J, with 7 bases in the middle. Germline loops: CDR1 SGHKS, CDR2 YYEKEE (reference sequence). The CDR3 loop spans 12 amino acids. CDR3 amino acids: CASSFWDNEQFF. As DNA, the CDR3 is TGTGCCAGCAGCTTTTGGGATAATGAGCAGTTCTTC.

The chain uses TRBV29-1 and TRBJ1-2, with D unresolved. Germline assignment: CDR1 SQVTM and CDR2 ANQGSEA. This CDR3 contains 15 residues. The V gene lost 1 base and the J gene lost 1 base, with 13 bases spanning the gap. The CDR3 DNA reads TGCAGCGTTGAAGCCTGGGTAATGAATAACTATGGCTACACCTTC. As protein: CSVEAWVMNNYGYTF.

V and J are TRBV24-1 and TRBJ2-1, with a possible D match to TRBD2 (5 bases). V lost 4 bases to trimming and J lost 10 bases, with 10 bases between them. Germline assignment: CDR1 KGHDR and CDR2 SFDVKD. CDR3 length equals 12 residues. CDR3 sequence reads: CATSEGWREQFF. The CDR3 nucleotides read TGTGCCACCAGTGAGGGGTGGAGGGAGCAGTTCTTC.

Sample share makes this clonotype medium-sized. The chain couples TRBV19 to TRBJ2-1, with 7 bases lining up with TRBD2. The V and J ends lost 1 base and 4 bases, in that order; junction bases with no gene match: 4. The CDR3 consists of 15 residues. Germline V gene data show CDR1 as LNHDA and CDR2 as SQIVND (reference sequence). The CDR3 sequence: CASSIASGEYNEQFF. CDR3 in DNA: TGTGCCAGTAGTATAGCTAGCGGAGAATACAATGAGCAGTTCTTC.